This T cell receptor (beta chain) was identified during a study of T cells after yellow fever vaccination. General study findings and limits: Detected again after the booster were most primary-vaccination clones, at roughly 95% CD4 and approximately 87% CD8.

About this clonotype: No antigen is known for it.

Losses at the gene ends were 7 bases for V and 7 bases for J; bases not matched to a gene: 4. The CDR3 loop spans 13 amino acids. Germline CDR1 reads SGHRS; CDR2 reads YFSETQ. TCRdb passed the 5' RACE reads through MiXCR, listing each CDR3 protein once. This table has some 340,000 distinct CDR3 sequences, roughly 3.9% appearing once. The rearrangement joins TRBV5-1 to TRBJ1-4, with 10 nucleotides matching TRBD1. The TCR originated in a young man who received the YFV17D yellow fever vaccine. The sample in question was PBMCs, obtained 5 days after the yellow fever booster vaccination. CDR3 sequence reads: CASGQGDSEKLFF. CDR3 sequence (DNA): TGCGCCAGCGGACAGGGGGACAGTGAAAAACTGTTTTTT.